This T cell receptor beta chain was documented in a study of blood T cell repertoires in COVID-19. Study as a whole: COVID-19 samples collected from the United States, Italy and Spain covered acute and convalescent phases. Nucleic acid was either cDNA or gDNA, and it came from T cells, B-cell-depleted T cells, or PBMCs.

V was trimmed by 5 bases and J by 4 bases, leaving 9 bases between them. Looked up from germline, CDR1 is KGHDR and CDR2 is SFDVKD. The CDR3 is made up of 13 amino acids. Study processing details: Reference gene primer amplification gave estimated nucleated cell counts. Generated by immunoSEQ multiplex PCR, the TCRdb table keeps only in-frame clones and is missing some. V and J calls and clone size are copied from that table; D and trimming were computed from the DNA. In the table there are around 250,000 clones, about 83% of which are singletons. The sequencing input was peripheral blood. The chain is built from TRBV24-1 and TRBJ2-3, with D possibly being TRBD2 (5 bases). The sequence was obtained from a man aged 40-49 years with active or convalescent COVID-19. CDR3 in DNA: TGTGCCACCAGTGGCGGGCACGCAGATACGCAGTATTTT. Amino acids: CATSGGHADTQYF.